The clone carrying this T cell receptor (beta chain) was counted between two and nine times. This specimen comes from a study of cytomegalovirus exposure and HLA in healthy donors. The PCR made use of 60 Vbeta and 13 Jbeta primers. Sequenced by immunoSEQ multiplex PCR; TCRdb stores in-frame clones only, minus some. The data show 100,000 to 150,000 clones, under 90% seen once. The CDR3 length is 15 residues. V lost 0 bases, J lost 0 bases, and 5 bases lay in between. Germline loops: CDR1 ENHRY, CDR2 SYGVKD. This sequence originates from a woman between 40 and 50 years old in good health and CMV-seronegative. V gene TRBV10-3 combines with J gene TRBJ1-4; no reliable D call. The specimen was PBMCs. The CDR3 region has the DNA TGTGCCATCAGTGAGTCGTCCTCAACTAATGAAAAACTGTTTTTT. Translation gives CAISESSSTNEKLFF.